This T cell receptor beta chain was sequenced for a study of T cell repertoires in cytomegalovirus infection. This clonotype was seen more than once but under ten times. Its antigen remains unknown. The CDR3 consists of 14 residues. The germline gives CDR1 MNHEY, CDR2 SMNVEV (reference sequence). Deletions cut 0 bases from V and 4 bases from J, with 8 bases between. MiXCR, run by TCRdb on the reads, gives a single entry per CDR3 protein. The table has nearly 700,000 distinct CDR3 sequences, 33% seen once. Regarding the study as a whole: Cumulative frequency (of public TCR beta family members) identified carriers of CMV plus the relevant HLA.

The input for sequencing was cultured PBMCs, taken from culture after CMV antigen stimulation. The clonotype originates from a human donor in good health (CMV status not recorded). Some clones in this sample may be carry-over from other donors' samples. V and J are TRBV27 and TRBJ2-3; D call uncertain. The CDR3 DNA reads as TGTGCCAGCAGTTTATCGCCCCAGTCAGATACGCAGTATTTT. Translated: CASSLSPQSDTQYF.